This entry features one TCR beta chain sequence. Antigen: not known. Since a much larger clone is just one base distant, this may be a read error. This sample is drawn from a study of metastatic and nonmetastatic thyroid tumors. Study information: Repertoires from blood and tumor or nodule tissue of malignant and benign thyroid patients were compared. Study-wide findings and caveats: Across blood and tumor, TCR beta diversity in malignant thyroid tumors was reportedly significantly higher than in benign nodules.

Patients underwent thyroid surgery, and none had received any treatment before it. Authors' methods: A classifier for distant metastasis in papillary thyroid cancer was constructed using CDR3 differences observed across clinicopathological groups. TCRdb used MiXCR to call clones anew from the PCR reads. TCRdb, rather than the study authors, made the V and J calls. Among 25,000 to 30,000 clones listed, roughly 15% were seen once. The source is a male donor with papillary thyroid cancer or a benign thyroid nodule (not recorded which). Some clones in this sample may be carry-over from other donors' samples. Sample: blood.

The DNA for the CDR3 is TGTGCCAGCAGCTCGGGATCCAATGAGCAGTTCTTC. Translating gives CASSSGSNEQFF. The chain couples TRBV5-5 to TRBJ2-1; possibly TRBD2 for D (5 bases). This CDR3 comprises 12 residues. V was cut by 3 bases and J by 6 bases, with 7 bases left in between. Germline loops: CDR1 SGHKS, CDR2 YYEKEE (reference sequence).